The present TCR beta chain was sequenced within a study of T cell repertoires in cytomegalovirus infection. This clonotype occurred once. Its cognate antigen is unknown. At one end the junction does not follow the germline gene, possibly because of a read error. One entry per CDR3 protein results from TCRdb running MiXCR on the reads. The table has about 700,000 distinct CDR3 sequences, about 30% seen once. The CDR3 loop spans 15 amino acids. The material was cultured PBMCs, obtained from culture after CMV antigen stimulation. The V call is TRBV5-3, the J call TRBJ2-5; 8 bases align to TRBD1. TRBV5-3 is an ORF for which the function is uncertain. This clonotype originated in a human donor in good health (CMV status not recorded). Some clones in this sample may be carry-over from other donors' samples. The DNA of the CDR3 is TGTGCCAGCAGCTCGACCGGGACAGGTGAAGAGACCCAGTACTTC. Residues: CASSSTGTGEETQYF.